This T cell receptor (beta chain) was sequenced during a study of long-term antiretroviral therapy in people with HIV. Regarding the study as a whole: Comparison with controls showed narrower CDR3 length ranges in HIV repertoires.

A v3.0 immunoSEQ assay was performed at survey level. Profiled with immunoSEQ multiplex PCR; TCRdb holds only in-frame clones, not every one. The sample has tens of thousands of clones, roughly four fifths seen once. This clone occurred a few times. Its antigen is unknown. The receptor's source is a man between 18 and 35 years old with HIV. The input for sequencing was unsorted PBMCs, taken 0.6 years after starting antiretroviral therapy.

CDR3 DNA sequence: TGTGCCAGCAGTGCAACAGGGGATAGGTCCTACGAGCAGTACTTC. It yields the protein CASSATGDRSYEQYF. J is TRBJ2-7 and V is TRBV25-1; 7 bases align to TRBD1. The CDR3 runs to 15 residues. Germline V lookup: CDR1 MGHDK, CDR2 SYGVNS. The V gene end was trimmed by 4 bases and the J gene end by 1 base; junction bases not matched to a gene: 7.